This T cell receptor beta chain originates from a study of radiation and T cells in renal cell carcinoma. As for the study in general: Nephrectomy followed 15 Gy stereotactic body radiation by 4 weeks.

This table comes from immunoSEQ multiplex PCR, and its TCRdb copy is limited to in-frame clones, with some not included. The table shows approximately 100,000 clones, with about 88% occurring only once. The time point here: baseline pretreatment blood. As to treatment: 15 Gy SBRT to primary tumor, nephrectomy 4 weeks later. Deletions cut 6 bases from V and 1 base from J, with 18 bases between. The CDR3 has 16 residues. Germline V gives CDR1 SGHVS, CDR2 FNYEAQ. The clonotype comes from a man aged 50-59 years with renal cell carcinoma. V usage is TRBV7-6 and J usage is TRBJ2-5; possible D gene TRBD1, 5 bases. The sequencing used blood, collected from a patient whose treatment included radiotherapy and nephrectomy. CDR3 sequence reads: CASSYRWARSQETQYF. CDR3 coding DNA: TGTGCCAGCAGTTACAGGTGGGCGAGATCCCAAGAGACCCAGTACTTC.